Below are 10 T cell receptor beta chains sequenced from a single sample in a study of cytomegalovirus exposure and HLA in healthy donors. Data came from immunoSEQ multiplex PCR; TCRdb stores just in-frame clones and leaves some out. The sample carries roughly 260,000 clones, just under 90% recorded once. Sequencing was carried out using PBMCs. These receptors were obtained from a man aged 18 to 30 in good health and CMV-seronegative.

This chain uses TRBV5-8 with TRBJ2-3; possible D gene TRBD2, 6 bases. Trimming left V 0 bases short and J 6 bases short, with 11 bases between. In germline, CDR1 is SGHTS, CDR2 YDEGEE. There are 14 residues in the CDR3. CDR3 sequence (DNA): TGTGCCAGCAGCTTGGGGACGGAGGGGGATACGCAGTATTTT. Amino acids: CASSLGTEGDTQYF.

This chain uses TRBV28 with TRBJ2-7; a possible D gene is TRBD2 (6 bases). The CDR3 is made up of 14 amino acids. Trimming shortened V by 5 bases and J by 0 bases, and 11 bases separated the two germline ends. CDR1 is MDHEN, CDR2 SYDVKM, per germline. CDR3 protein: CASSPGTYSYEQYF. The DNA of the CDR3 is TGTGCCAGCAGTCCCGGGACTTACTCCTACGAGCAGTACTTC.

The chain has TRBV11-2 and TRBJ2-1; D remains ambiguous. CDR3 length equals 11 residues. CDR1 is SGHAT and CDR2 is FQNNGV in the germline V gene. The V and J ends lost 3 bases and 8 bases respectively, with 5 bases between them. DNA of the CDR3: TGTGCCAGCAGCTTTAGAGATGAGCAGTTCTTC. Its translation: CASSFRDEQFF.

The chain links TRBV7-9 to TRBJ2-3; TRBD2 is a possible D gene (5 bases). The CDR3 extends over 13 amino acids. Trimming took off 1 base at V and 6 bases at J, with 8 bases between the two ends. Germline V gene data show CDR1 as SEHNR and CDR2 as FQNEAQ (reference sequence). The CDR3 region is CASSLETGDTQYF. In DNA, the CDR3 is TGTGCCAGCAGCTTAGAAACGGGGGATACGCAGTATTTT. The whole variable domain, remainder taken from reference TRBV7-9 and TRBJ2-3, is DTGVSQNPRHKITKRGQNVTFRCDPISEHNRLYWYRQTLGQGPEFLTYFQNEAQLEKSRLLSDRFSAERPKGSFSTLEIQRTEQGDSAMYLCASSLETGDTQYFGPGTRLTVL.

The V call is TRBV7-8, the J call TRBJ1-1; possibly TRBD1 for D (5 bases). This CDR3 comprises 15 residues. V lost 7 bases and J 0 bases, leaving 15 bases between the germline ends. Germline-derived CDR1 and CDR2 are SGHVS and FQNEAQ. The CDR3 DNA sequence: TGTGCCAGCACAGGAGGGGCGTCCATGAACACTGAAGCTTTCTTT. This translates into CASTGGASMNTEAFF.

The chain employs TRBV19 and TRBJ1-5; D is uncertain. The V and J ends lost 2 bases and 5 bases respectively, with 7 bases between them. This CDR3 has 13 amino acids. The germline gives CDR1 LNHDA, CDR2 SQIVND (reference sequence). The CDR3 DNA reads TGTGCCAGTAGTATACCGGGGTATCAGCCCCAGCATTTT. Residues: CASSIPGYQPQHF.

This clone occurred once. The chain joins TRBV30 to TRBJ2-4, with 7 bases identical to TRBD2. V lost 0 bases, J lost 4 bases, and 6 bases stayed unmatched. CDR3 size: 15 residues. CDR1 and CDR2 from the germline V gene are GTSNPN and SVGIG (reference sequence). The CDR3 DNA reads as TGTGCCTGGAGTGTTGGCGGGGGAGGGAAAAACATTCAGTACTTC. Its protein is CAWSVGGGGKNIQYF.

This clone occurred a few times. One junction end disagrees with the germline gene, perhaps due to a read error. The J gene is TRBJ2-1, the V gene TRBV7-3, with 13 bases identical to TRBD2. This CDR3 spans 14 amino acids. Germline V lookup: CDR1 SGHTA, CDR2 FQGTGA. This CDR3 is CASSSDRTSGSIVF. The CDR3 nucleotides read TGTGCCAGCAGCTCCGACCGGACTAGCGGGAGTATAGTCTTC. The whole variable domain, filled in from reference TRBV7-3 and TRBJ2-1, reads GAGVSQTPSNKVTEKGKYVELRCDPISGHTALYWYRQSLGQGPEFLIYFQGTGAADDSGLPNDRFFAVRPEGSVSTLKIQRTERGDSAVYLCASSSDRTSGSIVFGPGTRLTVL.

The chain is built from TRBV6-5 and TRBJ2-7; TRBD2 matches 7 bases. The CDR3 consists of 15 residues. The V gene's germline CDR1 is MNHEY and CDR2 SVGAGI. J gave up 1 base and V 2 bases, and 5 bases lay outside the gene matches. The CDR3 nucleotides read TGTGCCAGCAGTTACGCTCCGGGAGGATCCTACGAGCAGTACTTC. This encodes CASSYAPGGSYEQYF.

The J gene is TRBJ2-1, the V gene TRBV5-1, with 12 bases lining up with TRBD2. V was pared by 1 base and J by 1 base, with 6 bases of the junction left unmatched. The germline gives CDR1 SGHRS, CDR2 YFSETQ. CDR3 length equals 18 residues. CDR3 coding DNA: TGCGCCAGCAGCTTGTGGCTAGCGGGGGGGCCTTCCTACAATGAGCAGTTCTTC. Its protein is CASSLWLAGGPSYNEQFF. Looking up the rest from reference TRBV5-1 and TRBJ2-1 gives the full variable domain: KAGVTQTPRYLIKTRGQQVTLSCSPISGHRSVSWYQQTPGQGLQFLFEYFSETQRNKGNFPGRFSGRQFSNSRSEMNVSTLELGDSALYLCASSLWLAGGPSYNEQFFGPGTRLTVL.